This T cell receptor beta chain was captured in a study of CD8 T cells in Susac syndrome. The RNA, roughly 0.45 to 1 ug, was put through reverse transcription using random hexamers. Each CDR3 protein is one row after TCRdb ran MiXCR on the immunoSEQ multiplex PCR reads. This sample has 92,000 or so distinct CDR3 sequences, with 95% to 96% found just once. The sequence came from a human donor with Susac syndrome. Sequencing was done on a sample of CD8+ T cells from PBMCs.

CDR3 DNA sequence: TGTGCCAGCAGCCGGGACAGCTATGGCTACACCTTC. Protein product: CASSRDSYGYTF. V gene TRBV27 combines with J gene TRBJ1-2, with 7 nucleotides matching TRBD1. Germline lookup yields CDR1 MNHEY and CDR2 SMNVEV (reference sequence). V dropped 6 bases and J dropped 4; count of bases not matched to a gene: 2. The CDR3 is made up of 12 amino acids.